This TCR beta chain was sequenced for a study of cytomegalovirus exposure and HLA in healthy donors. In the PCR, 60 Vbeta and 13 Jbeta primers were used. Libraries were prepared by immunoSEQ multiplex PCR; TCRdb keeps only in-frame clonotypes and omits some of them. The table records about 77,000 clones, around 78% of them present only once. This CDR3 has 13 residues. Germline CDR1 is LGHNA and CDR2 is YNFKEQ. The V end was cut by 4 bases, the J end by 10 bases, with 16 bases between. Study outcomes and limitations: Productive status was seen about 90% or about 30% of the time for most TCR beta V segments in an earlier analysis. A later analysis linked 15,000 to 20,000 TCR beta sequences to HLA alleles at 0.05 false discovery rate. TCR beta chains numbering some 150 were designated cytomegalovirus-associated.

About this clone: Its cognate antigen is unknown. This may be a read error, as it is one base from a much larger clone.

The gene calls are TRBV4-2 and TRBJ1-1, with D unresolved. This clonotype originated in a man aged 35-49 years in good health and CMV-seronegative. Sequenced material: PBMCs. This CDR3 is CASSRPGPGGAFF. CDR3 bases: TGTGCCAGCAGCCGTCCGGGCCCTGGAGGAGCTTTCTTT.